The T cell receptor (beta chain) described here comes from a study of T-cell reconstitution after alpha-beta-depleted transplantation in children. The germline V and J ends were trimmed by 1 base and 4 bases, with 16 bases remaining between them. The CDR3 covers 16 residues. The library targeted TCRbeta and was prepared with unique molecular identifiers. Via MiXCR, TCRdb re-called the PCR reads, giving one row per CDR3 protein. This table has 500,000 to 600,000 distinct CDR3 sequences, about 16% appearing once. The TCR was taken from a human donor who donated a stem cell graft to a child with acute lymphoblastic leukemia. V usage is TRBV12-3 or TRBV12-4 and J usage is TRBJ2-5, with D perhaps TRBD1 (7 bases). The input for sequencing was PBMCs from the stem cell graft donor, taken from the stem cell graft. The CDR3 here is CASSLGLQGGLETQYF. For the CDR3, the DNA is TGTGCCAGCAGTTTAGGTCTGCAGGGGGGATTAGAGACCCAGTACTTC.